Below, 17 T cell receptor beta chains from the same sample are listed, as sequenced in a study of cytomegalovirus exposure and HLA in healthy donors (dated by TCRdb to 2016 to 2017). The library was obtained by the immunoSEQ multiplex PCR assay. The multiplex PCR relied on a mix of 60 forward primers for TCR Vbeta segments and 13 reverse primers for TCR Jbeta segments. Sourced from immuneACCESS, this table was stored by TCRdb with only in-frame sequences that have V and J called. A share of the clones is absent; for the studies checked, an unresolved V gene accounts for under half, and the remainder has no known explanation. The sample yields about 200,000 clones; almost 85% were counted once. The ten largest account for around 2.3% of the sample. Sequenced sample: PBMCs. These receptors were obtained from a woman in her fifties or sixties in good health and CMV-seronegative.

The table lists this clone with a few counts. V is TRBV7-9 and J is TRBJ1-2; 7 bases are shared with TRBD1. CDR3 size: 14 residues. Germline V gene data show CDR1 as SEHNR and CDR2 as FQNEAQ (reference sequence). V lost 1 base to trimming and J lost 7 bases; unmatched junction nucleotides: 6. The CDR3 coding sequence is TGTGCCAGCAGCTTAGGGGGACGGACAGGTGGCTACACCTTC. Its protein product is CASSLGGRTGGYTF.

The chain recombines TRBV6-5 with TRBJ1-5; D possibly corresponds to TRBD1 (5 bases). Germline values: CDR1 MNHEY, CDR2 SVGAGI. The CDR3 loop spans 14 amino acids. The V and J ends lost 6 bases and 4 bases respectively, with 13 bases between them. The DNA of the CDR3 is TGTGCCAGCAGCCGCAGACAGTTTAATCAGCCCCAGCATTTT. Protein sequence: CASSRRQFNQPQHF.

The V and J genes are TRBV6-5 and TRBJ2-3, with D perhaps matching TRBD2 (6 bases). The CDR3 is 14 amino acids. V gave up 2 bases and J gave up 0 bases, with 6 bases separating them. Germline CDR1 MNHEY, CDR2 SVGAGI. The CDR3 DNA reads TGTGCCAGCAGTTACAGCGGGAGCACAGATACGCAGTATTTT. Protein: CASSYSGSTDTQYF.

This clone was counted a single time. This chain joins TRBV4-1 and TRBJ2-1, with TRBD2 matching over 7 bases. V was pared by 3 bases and J by 2 bases, with 4 bases of the junction left unmatched. Germline V gene data show CDR1 as MGHRA and CDR2 as YSYEKL. The CDR3 runs to 15 residues. In DNA form, the CDR3 reads TGCGCCAGCAGCCAGTACGGACTAGCCTACAATGAGCAGTTCTTC. Amino acid sequence: CASSQYGLAYNEQFF.

The chain uses TRBV19 and TRBJ2-6; 8 nucleotides align to TRBD1. After removal of 4 bases from V and 0 bases from J, the junction contained 11 bases not matched to a gene. CDR1 is LNHDA, CDR2 SQIVND, per germline (reference sequence). CDR3 length equals 19 residues. As DNA, the CDR3 is TGTGCCAGTAGTAGGATACCGGGACAGGCGATCTCTGGGGCCAACGTCCTGACTTTC. It translates to CASSRIPGQAISGANVLTF.

This chain uses TRBV19 with TRBJ1-1, with TRBD1 matching over 10 bases. CDR1 LNHDA and CDR2 SQIVND come from the germline V gene (reference sequence). The V segment lost 8 bases and the J segment 5 bases; nucleotides outside the gene matches: 5. CDR3 length equals 13 residues. The CDR3, as DNA: TGTGCCAGTGACTGGACAGGGGGAACTGAAGCTTTCTTT. It translates to CASDWTGGTEAFF.

The genes are TRBV25-1 and TRBJ2-7; 9 bases agree with TRBD2. J gave up 6 bases and V 1 base, and 13 bases lay outside the gene matches. The CDR3 loop spans 17 amino acids. Germline assignment: CDR1 MGHDK and CDR2 SYGVNS. The CDR3 DNA reads TGTGCCAGCAGTGAATGGAGTGTTGCGGGAGGGATTGGCGAGCAGTACTTC. This sequence encodes CASSEWSVAGGIGEQYF.

The rearrangement links TRBV11-2 to TRBJ2-1; 11 nucleotides match TRBD2. V shed 3 bases, J shed 7 bases, and the junction held 8 bases outside the gene matches. Germline CDR1 and CDR2: SGHAT and FQNNGV. CDR3 length: 16 residues. CDR3 loop: CASSLIAGGIANEQFF. The DNA for the CDR3 is TGTGCCAGCAGCTTGATAGCGGGAGGGATTGCAAATGAGCAGTTCTTC.

The V gene is TRBV2, the J gene TRBJ2-5, with TRBD1 as a possible D gene (6 bases). This CDR3 has 14 residues. V lost 3 bases and J lost 4, with 12 bases in between. The germline V gene has CDR1 SNHLY and CDR2 FYNNEI. CDR3 nucleotide sequence: TGTGCCAGCAGTGAGAGCAGGGGACGAGAGACCCAGTACTTC. Its protein is CASSESRGRETQYF.

The chain is built from TRBV18 and TRBJ1-1; possible D gene TRBD1, 6 bases. V lost 0 bases, J lost 0 bases, and 11 bases lay in between. The CDR3 length is 16 residues. Germline V lookup: CDR1 KGHSH, CDR2 LQKENI. CDR3 sequence (DNA): TGTGCCAGCTCACCACCCAACGGACAGATGAACACTGAAGCTTTCTTT. This sequence encodes CASSPPNGQMNTEAFF.

The J gene is TRBJ1-1, the V gene TRBV28, with D possibly TRBD1 on 5 matching bases. V lost 4 bases and J 5 bases, leaving 20 bases between the germline ends. CDR1 MDHEN and CDR2 SYDVKM come from the germline V gene. The CDR3 length is 16 residues. The CDR3 here is CASSYTGGWGKTEAFF. CDR3 nucleotide sequence: TGTGCCAGCAGTTATACAGGAGGGTGGGGGAAAACTGAAGCTTTCTTT.

This chain joins TRBV27 and TRBJ2-2; 7 bases align to TRBD1. Germline-derived CDR1 and CDR2 are MNHEY and SMNVEV (reference sequence). This CDR3 contains 15 residues. V gave up 4 bases and J gave up 5 bases; unmatched junction bases: 7. This CDR3 reads CASSSRQGVTGELFF. CDR3 coding DNA: TGTGCCAGCAGTTCCAGACAGGGAGTGACCGGGGAGCTGTTTTTT.

V gene TRBV7-8 combines with J gene TRBJ2-1; no reliable D call. Trimming cost V 5 bases and J 8 bases, with 16 bases left between them. CDR3 length equals 14 residues. Germline loops: CDR1 SGHVS, CDR2 FQNEAQ. CDR3 bases: TGTGCCAGCAGCCTCAGAACGGCCCAGGATGAGCAGTTCTTC. Amino acids: CASSLRTAQDEQFF.

V gene TRBV6-5 combines with J gene TRBJ2-7, with D possibly being TRBD1 (7 bases). This CDR3 is 14 amino acids long. Trimming shortened V by 9 bases and J by 2 bases, and 17 bases separated the two germline ends. Germline lookup yields CDR1 MNHEY and CDR2 SVGAGI. The CDR3 region has the DNA TGTGCCAGTACTGACAGGGAGGTCGCCTACGAGCAGTACTTC. Translating gives CASTDREVAYEQYF.

The genes are TRBV28 and TRBJ1-5, with D unclear. Germline-derived CDR1 and CDR2 are MDHEN and SYDVKM. The V end was cut by 3 bases, the J end by 0 bases, with 9 bases between. This CDR3 has 15 amino acids. The CDR3 region is CASSFARDSNQPQHF. In DNA form, the CDR3 reads TGTGCCAGCAGTTTCGCCCGGGATAGCAATCAGCCCCAGCATTTT.

The chain links TRBV5-1 to TRBJ2-1; unclear D gene. V was clipped by 5 bases and J by 8 bases, with 11 bases between them. The CDR3 extends over 12 amino acids. In germline, CDR1 is SGHRS, CDR2 YFSETQ. The CDR3 spells CASSPQSHEQFF. In DNA, the CDR3 is TGCGCCAGCAGTCCACAGTCGCATGAGCAGTTCTTC.

This clone is a singleton in its sample. The V gene is TRBV5-4, the J gene TRBJ1-2; D remains ambiguous. Trimming took off 4 bases at V and 4 bases at J, with 17 bases between the two ends. The germline CDR1 and CDR2 sequences are SGHNT and YYREEE (reference sequence). The CDR3 has 15 residues. The CDR3 sequence is CASSPGSLWPYGYTF. As DNA, the CDR3 is TGTGCCAGCAGCCCTGGGAGCCTCTGGCCCTATGGCTACACCTTC.